These 20 T cell receptor beta chains came from one sample sequenced in a study of cytomegalovirus exposure and HLA in healthy donors. The PCR used 60 Vbeta and 13 Jbeta primers. TCRdb keeps only in-frame clones here, not all; method: immunoSEQ multiplex PCR. The sample carries about 210,000 clones, 82% recorded once. Material for sequencing was PBMCs. The receptors were sampled from a man aged 40-49 years in good health and CMV-seropositive.

The V call is TRBV30, the J call TRBJ2-1; a possible D gene is TRBD2 (6 bases). The ends were cut back, 3 bases at V and 7 bases at J, with 13 bases in the middle. The CDR3 totals 13 residues. From germline, CDR1 is GTSNPN and CDR2 SVGIG (reference sequence). The CDR3 loop is CAWRLAGINEQFF. The CDR3 DNA follows: TGTGCCTGGAGATTGGCGGGAATAAATGAGCAGTTCTTC.

This rearrangement joins TRBV4-1 to TRBJ2-2, with D possibly being TRBD2 (7 bases). Germline V lookup: CDR1 MGHRA, CDR2 YSYEKL. V was shortened by 1 base and J by 5 bases, with 20 bases between the two germline ends. The CDR3 is made up of 18 amino acids. The CDR3 DNA is TGCGCCAGCAGCCAAGCCTCAGGCGGGGGCGGAGGAACCGGGGAGCTGTTTTTT. Its translation is CASSQASGGGGGTGELFF.

The chain recombines TRBV7-9 with TRBJ2-7; D is unresolved. V lost 5 bases to trimming and J lost 2 bases, with 10 bases between them. Germline V gene data show CDR1 as SEHNR and CDR2 as FQNEAQ (reference sequence). This CDR3 is 13 amino acids long. The DNA of the CDR3 is TGTGCCAGCAGCCCCCGCTTAGCCTACGAGCAGTACGTC. This gives the protein CASSPRLAYEQYV.

The V and J genes are TRBV7-9 and TRBJ1-4, with 10 bases fitting TRBD1. Trimming removed 5 bases from V and 3 bases from J; junction bases left unmatched: 6. In germline, CDR1 is SEHNR, CDR2 FQNEAQ (reference sequence). The CDR3 loop spans 16 amino acids. The CDR3 loop reads CASSITGTGANEKLFF. CDR3 sequence (DNA): TGTGCCAGCAGCATCACCGGGACAGGGGCTAATGAAAAACTGTTTTTT.

This chain connects TRBV14 to TRBJ2-5; possible D gene TRBD1, 6 bases. In germline, CDR1 is SGHDN, CDR2 FVKESK. V shed 4 bases and J shed 7 bases, with 16 bases lying between them. The CDR3 totals 14 residues. CDR3 in DNA: TGTGCCAGCAGCCCGAAACCCCTGGGGGCGACCCAGTACTTC. It translates to CASSPKPLGATQYF.

V gene TRBV4-1 combines with J gene TRBJ2-5, with a tentative D call TRBD2 (6 bases). TRBJ2-7 explains the end of the DNA better; the J call may be wrong. This CDR3 has 14 amino acids. Germline V gene data show CDR1 as MGHRA and CDR2 as YSYEKL. The CDR3 DNA reads TGCGCCAGCAGCCAAGCTGGGGGACTCTACGAGCAGTACTTC. Translating it yields CASSQAGGLYEQYF.

Of note for this clone: An end of the junction does not agree with germline; a read error may underlie this. Other nucleotide sequences in the sample specify the same CDR3. This chain links TRBV6-5 with TRBJ2-3, with TRBD1 identical over 7 bases. The germline V gene encodes CDR1 MNHEY and CDR2 SVGAGI. The CDR3 spans 13 residues. The CDR3 loop is CASGDRRTDTQYF. The CDR3 DNA sequence: TGTGCCAGCGGGGACAGACGCACAGATACTCAGTATTTT.

This clone was seen only a few times. The chain uses TRBV5-5 and TRBJ1-1; TRBD1 is a possible D gene (5 bases). The CDR3 loop spans 14 amino acids. Per germline, CDR1 SGHKS and CDR2 YYEKEE (reference sequence). The ends were cut back, 0 bases at V and 1 base at J, with 7 bases in the middle. CDR3 DNA: TGTGCCAGCAGCTTGGACGGACAGAACACTGAAGCTTTCTTT. Protein sequence: CASSLDGQNTEAFF. Based on the CDR3 plus reference TRBV5-5 and TRBJ1-1, the full variable domain is DAGVTQSPTHLIKTRGQQVTLRCSPISGHKSVSWYQQVLGQGPQFIFQYYEKEERGRGNFPDRFSARQFPNYSSELNVNALLLGDSALYLCASSLDGQNTEAFFGQGTRLTVV.

The chain recombines TRBV6-6 with TRBJ1-5; the D gene is possibly TRBD1 (6 bases). The CDR3 length is 14 residues. CDR1 is MNHNY, CDR2 SVGAGI, per germline (reference sequence). V lost 7 bases and J lost 8, with 18 bases in between. This CDR3 is CASKSGGGWEPQHF. Written as DNA, the CDR3 is TGTGCCAGCAAATCCGGGGGGGGCTGGGAGCCCCAGCATTTT.

V and J are TRBV14 and TRBJ2-7; D possibly corresponds to TRBD1 (6 bases). V was cut by 5 bases and J by 0 bases, with 8 bases left in between. The CDR3 is made up of 13 amino acids. The germline CDR1 and CDR2 sequences are SGHDN and FVKESK. For the CDR3, the DNA is TGTGCCAGCAGCAGGGGACACTCCTACGAGCAGTACTTC. Translated, it gives CASSRGHSYEQYF. The whole variable domain, filled in from reference TRBV14 and TRBJ2-7, reads EAGVTQFPSHSVIEKGQTVTLRCDPISGHDNLYWYRRVMGKEIKFLLHFVKESKQDESGMPNNRFLAERTGGTYSTLKVQPAELEDSGVYFCASSRGHSYEQYFGPGTRLTVT.

This clone was detected only once. The chain has TRBV27 and TRBJ1-5; D call uncertain. CDR1 and CDR2 from the germline V gene are MNHEY and SMNVEV (reference sequence). There are 13 residues in the CDR3. Trimming removed 2 bases at V and 3 bases at J, with 5 bases between. CDR3 nucleotide sequence: TGTGCCAGCAGTTTAGGGCCCAATCAGCCCCAGCATTTT. The encoded protein is CASSLGPNQPQHF.

The V call is TRBV6-6, the J call TRBJ1-2, with D uncertain. CDR1 and CDR2 (germline): MNHNY, SVGAGI (reference sequence). The CDR3 runs 14 residues. Trimming removed 0 bases from V and 0 bases from J, with 5 bases in between. The CDR3 coding sequence is TGTGCCAGCAGTTACTCAACAACTAACTATGGCTACACCTTC. The encoded protein is CASSYSTTNYGYTF.

A few counts support this clone. The J gene is TRBJ1-1, the V gene TRBV2, with D possibly matching TRBD1 (5 bases). This CDR3 is 14 amino acids long. Trimming stripped 4 bases from V and 1 base from J, with 10 bases between. CDR1 and CDR2 (germline): SNHLY, FYNNEI. The DNA for the CDR3 is TGTGCCAGCAGTGGACGGGGGGGGAACACTGAAGCTTTCTTT. Protein: CASSGRGGNTEAFF.

The rearrangement uses TRBV9 and TRBJ2-1; TRBD2 matches 11 bases. J lost 2 bases, V lost 2 bases, and 6 bases had no gene match. Germline CDR1 SGDLS, CDR2 YYNGEE. The CDR3 extends over 17 amino acids. This CDR3 is CASSVSGRAVAYNEQFF. CDR3 sequence (DNA): TGTGCCAGCAGCGTTAGCGGGAGGGCAGTCGCCTACAATGAGCAGTTCTTC.

This clone is a singleton in its sample. J is TRBJ2-3 and V is TRBV5-1, with 15 bases aligning to TRBD2. Germline V gives CDR1 SGHRS, CDR2 YFSETQ. V was clipped by 4 bases and J by 5 bases; unmatched bases: 8. The CDR3 consists of 17 residues. In DNA form, the CDR3 reads TGCGCCAGCAGCGCCCCGGGACTAGCGGGAGGTAGAGATACGCAGTATTTT. Amino acids: CASSAPGLAGGRDTQYF.

J is TRBJ2-7 and V is TRBV6-1; 10 bases align to TRBD2. Trimming cost V 5 bases and J 0 bases; bases outside gene matches: 4. CDR1 and CDR2 from the germline V gene are MNHNS and SASEGT. The CDR3 length is 15 residues. CDR3 protein: CASSTGLADSYEQYV. Written as DNA, the CDR3 is TGTGCCAGCAGTACAGGACTAGCGGACTCCTACGAGCAGTACGTC.

This clone was found a few times. The chain is built from TRBV7-9 and TRBJ1-1; TRBD1 is a possible D gene (6 bases). Per germline, CDR1 SEHNR and CDR2 FQNEAQ (reference sequence). V was cut by 5 bases and J by 0 bases, with 13 bases left in between. The CDR3 is 15 residues long. The CDR3 spells CASSLGAGVNTEAFF. As DNA, the CDR3 is TGTGCCAGCAGCCTTGGGGCAGGGGTGAACACTGAAGCTTTCTTT.

The genes are TRBV5-6 and TRBJ2-5; possible D gene TRBD1, 5 bases. Trimming removed 6 bases at V and 4 bases at J, with 22 bases between. Looked up from germline, CDR1 is SGHDT and CDR2 is YYEEEE. The CDR3 sequence is 16 residues long. Written as DNA, the CDR3 is TGTGCCAGCACAGACCAGGACATTTTGAATGGAGAGACCCAGTACTTC. Translated, it gives CASTDQDILNGETQYF.

This clone was recorded a few times. The rearrangement links TRBV15 to TRBJ1-1; 11 bases agree with TRBD1. J was trimmed by 4 bases and V by 0 bases; bases with no gene match: 4. This CDR3 comprises 16 residues. Germline lookup yields CDR1 LNHNV and CDR2 YYDKDF (reference sequence). CDR3 nucleotide sequence: TGTGCCACCAGCAGAGACGTGGGGACAGGGGGCACTGAAGCTTTCTTT. The encoded protein is CATSRDVGTGGTEAFF.

This rearrangement joins TRBV2 to TRBJ1-4, with D hard to call. Trimming stripped 7 bases from V and 0 bases from J, with 9 bases between. Germline CDR1 is SNHLY and CDR2 is FYNNEI. This CDR3 is built from 14 residues. The CDR3 is CASNDFSTNEKLFF. The CDR3 DNA sequence: TGTGCCAGCAACGACTTCTCAACTAATGAAAAACTGTTTTTT.